This T cell receptor beta chain was identified during a study of blood T cell repertoires in COVID-19. The CDR3 runs 12 residues. V gave up 1 base and J gave up 12 bases, with 13 bases separating them. The germline V gene encodes CDR1 WNHNN and CDR2 SYGVQD (reference sequence). Clones were read by immunoSEQ multiplex PCR, and TCRdb kept only the in-frame ones, dropping some. The sample lists about 110,000 clones, 70% to 80% seen once, with 6.2% in the top ten. This clone was counted a few times. The V call is TRBV10-1, the J call TRBJ2-7, with D possibly matching TRBD1 (7 bases). The material sequenced was peripheral blood. This sequence originates from an elderly man with COVID-19, enrolled during active disease. The chain's CDR3 is CASSEWRDSMYF. For the CDR3, the DNA is TGCGCCAGCAGTGAGTGGCGGGACAGCATGTACTTC.